This TCR beta chain appears in the sequencing data of a study of blood T cell repertoires in COVID-19. Overall study context: Sites in the United States, Italy and Spain provided acute and convalescent COVID-19 samples. PBMCs, B-cell-depleted T cells, or T cells provided the cDNA or gDNA that made up the material.

Original processing notes: Nucleated cell number was recorded as an estimate derived from reference gene primer amplification. Clones were sequenced by immunoSEQ multiplex PCR, and TCRdb holds only the in-frame ones, with some missing. The V and J calls and the clone size are those of that table, but D and trimming were determined from the DNA. This sample yields 150,000 to 200,000 clones, of which about 85% are seen a single time; approximately 21% belongs to the top ten. This clone has only one observation. Trimming took 11 bases from V and 7 from J, leaving 11 bases between them. CDR1 is MNHNY and CDR2 is SVGAGI in the germline V gene (reference sequence). The CDR3 sequence is 10 residues long.

Specimen: peripheral blood. The source is a man aged 55 to 70 with active or convalescent COVID-19. This chain connects TRBV6-6 to TRBJ1-1; no definite D call. CDR3: CAVVAGEAFF. CDR3 coding DNA: TGTGCCGTTGTCGCCGGTGAAGCTTTCTTT.